This T cell receptor beta chain was recovered during a study of T cell repertoires and HLA-DP antigens. The CDR3 is made up of 17 amino acids. Trimming took 2 bases from V and 0 from J, leaving 13 bases between them. CDR1 and CDR2 (germline): LNHDA, SQIVND (reference sequence). Libraries were prepared by immunoSEQ multiplex PCR; TCRdb keeps only in-frame clonotypes and omits some of them. The sample lists almost 90,000 clones; around 86% were seen once. Points on this clone: What it binds is unknown.

The specimen sequenced was CD4+ T cells from PBMCs. The clonotype originates from a man aged 50 or older in good health and CMV-seronegative. The chain employs TRBV19 and TRBJ1-4, with D perhaps matching TRBD1 (5 bases). The CDR3 nucleotides read TGTGCCAGTAGTATAACGGGGCAGCTCACAACTAATGAAAAACTGTTTTTT. Translation gives CASSITGQLTTNEKLFF.